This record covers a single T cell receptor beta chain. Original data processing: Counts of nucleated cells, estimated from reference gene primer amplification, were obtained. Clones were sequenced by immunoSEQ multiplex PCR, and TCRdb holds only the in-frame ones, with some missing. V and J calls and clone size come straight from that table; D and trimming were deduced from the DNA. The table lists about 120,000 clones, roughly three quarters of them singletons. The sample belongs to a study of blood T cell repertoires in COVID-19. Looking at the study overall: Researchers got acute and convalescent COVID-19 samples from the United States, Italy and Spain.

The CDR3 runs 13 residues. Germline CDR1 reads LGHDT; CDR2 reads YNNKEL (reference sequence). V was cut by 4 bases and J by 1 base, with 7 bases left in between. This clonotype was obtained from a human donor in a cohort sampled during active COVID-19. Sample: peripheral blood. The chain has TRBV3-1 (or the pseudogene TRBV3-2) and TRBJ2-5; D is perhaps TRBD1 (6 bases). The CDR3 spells CASSPGVQETQYF. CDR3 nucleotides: TGTGCCAGCAGCCCAGGGGTCCAAGAGACCCAGTACTTC.